The rows below give T cell receptor beta chains drawn from one sample of a study of CD8+ T cells in alopecia areata. Libraries were prepared by immunoSEQ multiplex PCR; TCRdb keeps only in-frame clonotypes and omits some of them. The data hold 100,000 to 120,000 clones, with approximately 55% observed a single time. Specimen: CD4+ T cells sorted from blood, collected at week 24, from a patient treated with tofacitinib. These receptors were collected from a human donor with alopecia areata. Each CDR3 is given with its conserved first and last residue. A D gene is named only where the DNA matches it firmly. Clone size is given for some rows only: seen once, a few or many times, or a class if the clone is expanded.

d_call: TRBD1
j_call: TRBJ2-7
clone_size: NA
v_call: TRBV10-3
cdr3_nt: TGTGCCATCAGCCTACAGGGGGACGAGCAGTACTTC
cdr3_aa: CAISLQGDEQYF

d_call: TRBD1
j_call: TRBJ1-6
clone_size: NA
v_call: TRBV30
cdr3_nt: TGTGCCTGGAGCGACAGGGGGAGTAATTCACCCCTCCACTTT
cdr3_aa: CAWSDRGSNSPLHF

d_call: NA
j_call: TRBJ2-7
clone_size: NA
v_call: TRBV6-5
cdr3_nt: TGTGCCAGCAGTTACTCGATGGCAGGGAGACCCTACGAGCAGTACTTC
cdr3_aa: CASSYSMAGRPYEQYF

d_call: TRBD1
j_call: TRBJ2-5
clone_size: few
v_call: TRBV28
cdr3_nt: TGTGCCAGCACCGGACAGGGATCAGAGACCCAGTACTTC
cdr3_aa: CASTGQGSETQYF

d_call: NA
j_call: TRBJ1-3
clone_size: NA
v_call: TRBV29-1
cdr3_nt: TGCAGCGTTTATAGCTCTGGAAACACCATATATTTT
cdr3_aa: CSVYSSGNTIYF

d_call: TRBD1
j_call: TRBJ2-3
clone_size: NA
v_call: TRBV30
cdr3_nt: TGTGCCTGGGGGACAGGAAGCACAGATACGCAGTATTTT
cdr3_aa: CAWGTGSTDTQYF

d_call: TRBD1
j_call: TRBJ1-6
clone_size: few
v_call: TRBV27
cdr3_nt: TGTGCCAGCAGTAGGACAGGATCACCCCTCCACTTT
cdr3_aa: CASSRTGSPLHF

d_call: NA
j_call: TRBJ1-5
clone_size: few
v_call: TRBV7-2
cdr3_nt: TGTGCCAGCAGCCAAAGGGGGAATCAGCCCCAGCATTTT
cdr3_aa: CASSQRGNQPQHF

d_call: TRBD1
j_call: TRBJ2-5
clone_size: NA
v_call: TRBV6-5
cdr3_nt: TGTGCCAGCAGTTACTCCAGGACAGGTACCCAAGAGACCCAGTACTTC
cdr3_aa: CASSYSRTGTQETQYF

d_call: NA
j_call: TRBJ2-6
clone_size: NA
v_call: TRBV7-2
cdr3_nt: TGTGCCAGCAGCTTAGCGGGCAGATCTGGGGCCAACGTCCTGACTTTC
cdr3_aa: CASSLAGRSGANVLTF

d_call: NA
j_call: TRBJ1-4
clone_size: NA
v_call: TRBV18
cdr3_nt: TGTGCCAGCTCACCATCACGGGGAAAACTGTTTTTT
cdr3_aa: CASSPSRGKLFF

d_call: NA
j_call: TRBJ1-5
clone_size: NA
v_call: TRBV10-3
cdr3_nt: TGTGCCATCAGTGAGTCGATATCCAGGGTCGGTCAGCCCCAGCATTTT
cdr3_aa: CAISESISRVGQPQHF

d_call: TRBD1
j_call: TRBJ1-2
clone_size: once
v_call: TRBV29-1
cdr3_nt: TGCAGCGTTATGGACAGGGGTTTTTTAACTAACTATGGCTACACCTTC
cdr3_aa: CSVMDRGFLTNYGYTF

d_call: NA
j_call: TRBJ1-2
clone_size: NA
v_call: TRBV30
cdr3_nt: TGTGCCTCCTTGGAGGGCAACTATGGCTACACCTTC
cdr3_aa: CASLEGNYGYTF

d_call: NA
j_call: TRBJ1-2
clone_size: NA
v_call: TRBV25-1
cdr3_nt: TGTGCCAGCACCATGGGGGAGGGCTATGGCTACACCTTC
cdr3_aa: CASTMGEGYGYTF

d_call: TRBD1
j_call: TRBJ2-3
clone_size: NA
v_call: TRBV7-2
cdr3_nt: TGTGCCAGCAGCCCCAGGACAGGGGGGGGCACAGATACGCAGTATTTT
cdr3_aa: CASSPRTGGGTDTQYF

d_call: NA
j_call: TRBJ2-2
clone_size: NA
v_call: TRBV6-5
cdr3_nt: TGTGCCAGCAGCTACGCCCTTGGGCTGAGCACCGGGGAGCTGTTTTTT
cdr3_aa: CASSYALGLSTGELFF

d_call: NA
j_call: TRBJ2-5
clone_size: NA
v_call: TRBV5-1
cdr3_nt: TGCGCCAGCAGCTTCGTCCCGGGGGAGACCCAGTACTTC
cdr3_aa: CASSFVPGETQYF

d_call: NA
j_call: TRBJ1-5
clone_size: NA
v_call: TRBV5-1
cdr3_nt: TGCGCCAGCAGCTACGAGGGCTTGGGCAATCAGCCCCAGCATTTT
cdr3_aa: CASSYEGLGNQPQHF

d_call: NA
j_call: TRBJ2-2
clone_size: few
v_call: TRBV7-9
cdr3_nt: TGTGCCAGCAGCTCCCCCGGGGCGGGAATCACCGGGGAGCTGTTTTTT
cdr3_aa: CASSSPGAGITGELFF

d_call: TRBD1
j_call: TRBJ2-7
clone_size: NA
v_call: TRBV9
cdr3_nt: TGTGCCAGCAGCGCTCGGACAGGGGGATACGAGCAGTACTTC
cdr3_aa: CASSARTGGYEQYF

d_call: NA
j_call: TRBJ2-1
clone_size: NA
v_call: TRBV29-1
cdr3_nt: TGCAGCGTTGCTAGCTACAATGAGCAGTTCTTC
cdr3_aa: CSVASYNEQFF

d_call: NA
j_call: TRBJ1-5
clone_size: NA
v_call: TRBV7-9
cdr3_nt: TGTGCCAGCAGCTTCCAAAATCAGCCCCAGCATTTT
cdr3_aa: CASSFQNQPQHF

d_call: NA
j_call: TRBJ2-7
clone_size: NA
v_call: TRBV4-1
cdr3_nt: TGCGCCAGCAGCCCATATGGATATAGCGAGCAGTACTTC
cdr3_aa: CASSPYGYSEQYF

d_call: TRBD1
j_call: TRBJ1-6
clone_size: NA
v_call: TRBV27
cdr3_nt: TGTGCCAGCACCCCAGACAGGGGGGATTCACCCCTCCACTTT
cdr3_aa: CASTPDRGDSPLHF

d_call: TRBD2
j_call: TRBJ2-1
clone_size: NA
v_call: TRBV30
cdr3_nt: TGTGCCTGGAGGATTAGCGGGGGTGCGTACAATGAGCAGTTCTTC
cdr3_aa: CAWRISGGAYNEQFF

d_call: TRBD2
j_call: TRBJ2-5
clone_size: NA
v_call: TRBV6-5
cdr3_nt: TGTGCCAGCGGGAATCGGGGGGGAGAAGAGACCCAGTACTTC
cdr3_aa: CASGNRGGEETQYF

d_call: NA
j_call: TRBJ1-4
clone_size: NA
v_call: TRBV25-1
cdr3_nt: TGTGCCAGCAGACTGGACGGGAATGAAAAACTGTTTTTT
cdr3_aa: CASRLDGNEKLFF

d_call: NA
j_call: TRBJ1-2
clone_size: few
v_call: TRBV5-1
cdr3_nt: TGCGCCAGCAGCAACGACTATGGCTACACCTTC
cdr3_aa: CASSNDYGYTF

d_call: NA
j_call: TRBJ2-5
clone_size: NA
v_call: TRBV29-1
cdr3_nt: TGCAGCGTTGGAGGCCAAGAGACCCAGTACTTC
cdr3_aa: CSVGGQETQYF

d_call: TRBD1
j_call: TRBJ1-2
clone_size: NA
v_call: TRBV29-1
cdr3_nt: TGCAGCGTTGACGGACAGGAGACGAACTATGGCTACACCTTC
cdr3_aa: CSVDGQETNYGYTF

d_call: NA
j_call: TRBJ1-5
clone_size: NA
v_call: TRBV19
cdr3_nt: TGTGCCAGTAAAGTGGAGCAGAATAGCAATCAGCCCCAGCATTTT
cdr3_aa: CASKVEQNSNQPQHF

d_call: NA
j_call: TRBJ1-2
clone_size: NA
v_call: TRBV7-9
cdr3_nt: TGTGCCAGCAGCAGACCAGGGAGCCCCTATGGCTACACCTTC
cdr3_aa: CASSRPGSPYGYTF

d_call: NA
j_call: TRBJ1-2
clone_size: few
v_call: TRBV6-1
cdr3_nt: TGTGCCAGCAGTGAAACGGACCAGGGGGGCTACACCTTC
cdr3_aa: CASSETDQGGYTF

d_call: NA
j_call: TRBJ2-3
clone_size: NA
v_call: TRBV7-8
cdr3_nt: TGTGCCAGCAGCTTATGGGGATCTAGCACAGATACGCAGTATTTT
cdr3_aa: CASSLWGSSTDTQYF

d_call: NA
j_call: TRBJ1-1
clone_size: NA
v_call: TRBV27
cdr3_nt: TGTGCCAGTCAGGGAGAAGCTTTCTTT
cdr3_aa: CASQGEAFF

d_call: NA
j_call: TRBJ1-4
clone_size: NA
v_call: TRBV30
cdr3_nt: TGTGCCTGGAGTGTACGTCGGGGGGTTCGGGAAAAACTGTTTTTT
cdr3_aa: CAWSVRRGVREKLFF

d_call: NA
j_call: TRBJ2-2
clone_size: NA
v_call: TRBV14
cdr3_nt: TGTGCCAGCAGCCAAGATCCAGACACCGGGGAGCTGTTTTTT
cdr3_aa: CASSQDPDTGELFF

d_call: TRBD1
j_call: TRBJ2-7
clone_size: NA
v_call: TRBV28
cdr3_nt: TGTGCCAGCAGTATATTAGCCGGGACAGGGTCGTGGCAGTACTTC
cdr3_aa: CASSILAGTGSWQYF

d_call: TRBD1
j_call: TRBJ1-1
clone_size: NA
v_call: TRBV29-1
cdr3_nt: TGCAGCGTCCAATCGGGGACAGGGGACAGAAACACTGAAGCTTTCTTT
cdr3_aa: CSVQSGTGDRNTEAFF

d_call: NA
j_call: TRBJ1-4
clone_size: NA
v_call: TRBV5-1
cdr3_nt: TGCGCCAGCAGCCATGGCAGGGGAAACGAAAAACTGTTTTTT
cdr3_aa: CASSHGRGNEKLFF

d_call: NA
j_call: TRBJ1-4
clone_size: NA
v_call: TRBV7-2
cdr3_nt: TGTGCCAGCAGCTCCCAGGGGACAAGAGGAGAAAAACTGTTTTTT
cdr3_aa: CASSSQGTRGEKLFF

d_call: NA
j_call: TRBJ2-7
clone_size: NA
v_call: TRBV6-5
cdr3_nt: TGTGCCAGCAGTACCCCCGGAGGGCCCGGCGAGCAGTACTTC
cdr3_aa: CASSTPGGPGEQYF

d_call: NA
j_call: TRBJ1-5
clone_size: NA
v_call: TRBV30
cdr3_nt: TGTGCCTGGAGTGCCGGGGATTACTATAGCAATCAGCCCCAGCATTTT
cdr3_aa: CAWSAGDYYSNQPQHF

d_call: TRBD1
j_call: TRBJ1-1
clone_size: NA
v_call: TRBV29-1
cdr3_nt: TGCAGCGTTGCTGGAGGACAGGGGTACACTGAAGCTTTCTTT
cdr3_aa: CSVAGGQGYTEAFF

d_call: NA
j_call: TRBJ2-6
clone_size: NA
v_call: TRBV6-5
cdr3_nt: TGTGCCAGCGGGGGGAGCCACTCTGGGGCCAACGTCCTGACTTTC
cdr3_aa: CASGGSHSGANVLTF

d_call: TRBD1
j_call: TRBJ1-5
clone_size: NA
v_call: TRBV10-3
cdr3_nt: TGTGCCATCAGTGAGGGGACAGGGATTAATCAGCCCCAGCATTTT
cdr3_aa: CAISEGTGINQPQHF

d_call: NA
j_call: TRBJ2-3
clone_size: NA
v_call: TRBV29-1
cdr3_nt: TGCAGCGTTGAAGAAAAAGGGGGTCACACAGATACGCAGTATTTT
cdr3_aa: CSVEEKGGHTDTQYF

d_call: NA
j_call: TRBJ2-1
clone_size: few
v_call: TRBV4-1
cdr3_nt: TGCGCCAGCAGCCGTGGGGCGAGGGAGCAGTTCTTC
cdr3_aa: CASSRGAREQFF

d_call: NA
j_call: TRBJ2-1
clone_size: few
v_call: TRBV7-2
cdr3_nt: TGTGCCAGCAGCCCCCCCGCTGCATGGGAGCAGTTCTTC
cdr3_aa: CASSPPAAWEQFF

d_call: NA
j_call: TRBJ1-2
clone_size: once
v_call: TRBV7-2
cdr3_nt: TGTGCCAGCAGCTTCTCTTCAATCGGGGCAGATGGCTACACCTTC
cdr3_aa: CASSFSSIGADGYTF

d_call: TRBD1
j_call: TRBJ2-5
clone_size: NA
v_call: TRBV5-1
cdr3_nt: TGCGCCAGCAGCTTGACGACAGGGGACCAAGAGACCCAGTACTTC
cdr3_aa: CASSLTTGDQETQYF

d_call: NA
j_call: TRBJ1-2
clone_size: NA
v_call: TRBV29-1
cdr3_nt: TGCAGCGTTGCAGAGAACTATGGCTACACCTTC
cdr3_aa: CSVAENYGYTF

d_call: NA
j_call: TRBJ2-5
clone_size: NA
v_call: TRBV5-4
cdr3_nt: TGTGCCAGCAGCCGGGACACCCAAGAGACCCAGTACTTC
cdr3_aa: CASSRDTQETQYF

d_call: TRBD1
j_call: TRBJ1-2
clone_size: NA
v_call: TRBV11-1
cdr3_nt: TGTGCCAGCAGCTTTACGGGACAGGGATACTACACCTTC
cdr3_aa: CASSFTGQGYYTF

d_call: NA
j_call: TRBJ2-4
clone_size: NA
v_call: TRBV30
cdr3_nt: TGTGCCTGGAGTGGATTAGCCAAAAACATTCAGTACTTC
cdr3_aa: CAWSGLAKNIQYF

d_call: NA
j_call: TRBJ1-2
clone_size: NA
v_call: TRBV4-3
cdr3_nt: TGCGCCAGCAGCCCCTCCGGTGAGGGGTTTTATGGCTACACCTTC
cdr3_aa: CASSPSGEGFYGYTF